This is a list of T cell receptor beta chains from one sample in a study of Graves' ophthalmopathy and Graves' hyperthyroidism. TCRdb passed the multiplex PCR reads through MiXCR, listing each CDR3 protein once. The sample gives over a million distinct CDR3 sequences, 36% of which show up once; roughly 10% is in the top ten. Specimen: peripheral blood or thyroid tissue (not recorded which). The receptors were gathered from an adult man with Graves' hyperthyroidism. The CDR3 runs from the conserved cysteine through the conserved F or W. The D gene is left open where the match is weak. Not every row has a clone size; where given, it reads once, few, many or a size class.

16,few,TRBD1,TRBV10-3,TRBJ2-7,TGTGCCATCAGTGAGTCGAAACAGGGGCCGTCCTACGAGCAGTACTTC,CAISESKQGPSYEQYF
14,few,NA,TRBV6-6,TRBJ2-7,TGTGCCAGCAGGGATCCGGGACTTTCCTACGAGCAGTACTTC,CASRDPGLSYEQYF
14,NA,NA,TRBV6-2/TRBV6-3,TRBJ2-7,TGTGCCAGCAGTTACAGGGGGACCTCCTACGAGCAGTACTTC,CASSYRGTSYEQYF
18,few,TRBD2,TRBV6-2/TRBV6-3,TRBJ2-7,TGTGCCAGCAGTTACCGGGCTAGCGGGAGGCTGAATAACTACGAGCAGTACTTC,CASSYRASGRLNNYEQYF
15,many,TRBD1,TRBV10-3,TRBJ2-7,TGTGCCATCAGTGCCTCCGGGACAGGGCCGAGCGAGCAGTACTTC,CAISASGTGPSEQYF
13,NA,NA,TRBV7-9,TRBJ2-5,TGTGCCAGCAGCCCGAGTGCGGGGGAGACCCAGTACTTC,CASSPSAGETQYF
12,NA,TRBD2,TRBV29-1,TRBJ2-1,TGCAGCGTCGTGGGACTAAACAATGAGCAGTTCTTC,CSVVGLNNEQFF
14,NA,NA,TRBV30,TRBJ1-5,TGTGCCTGGAGTGTATCCGAGGGAAGGCAGCCCCAGCATTTT,CAWSVSEGRQPQHF
15,many,NA,TRBV20-1,TRBJ2-7,TGCAGTGCTGTTTACGGGGAACGGAGCTCCTACGAGCAGTACTTC,CSAVYGERSSYEQYF
13,NA,NA,TRBV7-7,TRBJ2-5,TGTGCCAGCAGTGGCCGTACGGTGGAGACCCAGTACTTC,CASSGRTVETQYF
15,many,TRBD1,TRBV24-1,TRBJ2-2,TGTGCCACCAGTGTGCCGGGACAGGGCCACGGGGAGCTGTTTTTT,CATSVPGQGHGELFF
12,few,NA,TRBV29-1,TRBJ2-3,TGCAGCGTTGACGCTAGCACAGATACGCAGTATTTT,CSVDASTDTQYF
18,many,TRBD1,TRBV9,TRBJ2-6,TGTGCCAGCAGCGTCGACCGGGACAGGGGATCTGGGGCCAACGTCCTGACTTTC,CASSVDRDRGSGANVLTF
15,few,TRBD1,TRBV18,TRBJ2-5,TGTGCCAGCTCACCGCCGGGACAGGGAACAGAGACCCAGTACTTC,CASSPPGQGTETQYF
14,many,NA,TRBV11-2,TRBJ2-7,TGTGCCAGCAGCCCGGGGGCCGTTCGCTACGAGCAGTACTTC,CASSPGAVRYEQYF
14,NA,TRBD1,TRBV10-3,TRBJ1-2,TGTGCCATCACCAGCGGGACAGCTTCCTATGGCTACACCTTC,CAITSGTASYGYTF
12,many,NA,TRBV5-1,TRBJ2-7,TGCGCCAGCAGAACAGGGTCTTCCGAGCAGTACTTC,CASRTGSSEQYF
14,few,TRBD1,TRBV10-3,TRBJ2-7,TGTGCCAGCAGTCACCAGACAGGGGTAGACGAGCAGTACTTC,CASSHQTGVDEQYF
18,NA,TRBD1,TRBV5-1,TRBJ2-6,TGCGCCAGCACCCCGTGGACAGGGCCCATCTCTGGGGCCAACGTCCTGACTTTC,CASTPWTGPISGANVLTF
16,NA,NA,TRBV24-1,TRBJ2-5,TGTGCCACCAGTGCTAGTACTATGGGTATCCAAGAGACCCAGTACTTC,CATSASTMGIQETQYF
15,NA,NA,TRBV28,TRBJ2-5,TGTGCCAGCAGAAAACCTCCGGGACAACGAGAGACCCAGTACTTC,CASRKPPGQRETQYF
15,NA,NA,TRBV6-2/TRBV6-3,TRBJ2-7,TGTGCCAGCAGCGGCCCTCTGAGGGGTGACTACGAGCAGTACTTC,CASSGPLRGDYEQYF
15,many,TRBD1,TRBV10-3,TRBJ1-1,TGTGCCATCAGTGAGGGACAGGGGGTGAACACTGAAGCTTTCTTT,CAISEGQGVNTEAFF
14,NA,TRBD1,TRBV7-9,TRBJ1-1,TGTGCCAGCAGGCTCCGACAGGGTACCACTGAAGCTTTCTTT,CASRLRQGTTEAFF
13,NA,TRBD1,TRBV29-1,TRBJ1-2,TGCAGCGTTGAAGCGACAGGGACCTATGGCTACACCTTC,CSVEATGTYGYTF
14,NA,NA,TRBV7-4,TRBJ1-1,TGTGCCAGCAGCCAAGATTGGGGGGCGGATGAAGCTTTCTTT,CASSQDWGADEAFF
12,many,NA,TRBV19,TRBJ1-5,TGTGCCACCTGGGACTTTAGCCAGCCCCAGCATTTT,CATWDFSQPQHF
14,NA,NA,TRBV10-3,TRBJ1-1,TGTGCCATCAGTTTGGTGGGGGAGTACACTGAAGCTTTCTTT,CAISLVGEYTEAFF
13,many,NA,TRBV15,TRBJ1-6,TGTGCCACCGCCGGGCCGGATAATTCACCCCTCCACTTT,CATAGPDNSPLHF
14,NA,TRBD1,TRBV20-1,TRBJ1-6,TGCAGTGCCGAGGGGGGCAGGGGGTTTTCACCCCTCCACTTT,CSAEGGRGFSPLHF
15,NA,NA,TRBV6-1,TRBJ1-4,TGTGCCAGCAGTAACCCGGACACAACTAATGAAAAACTGTTTTTT,CASSNPDTTNEKLFF
16,NA,NA,TRBV7-9,TRBJ1-5,TGTGCCAGCAGCCAAGATGTTTTATCGGGGCTTCAGCCCCAGCATTTT,CASSQDVLSGLQPQHF
12,many,NA,TRBV10-3,TRBJ1-5,TGTGCCATCAGTGTGCCCAATCAGCCCCAGCATTTT,CAISVPNQPQHF
13,many,NA,TRBV14,TRBJ1-1,TGTGCCAGCAGCCAAGGATCGAACACTGAAGCTTTCTTT,CASSQGSNTEAFF
15,NA,TRBD2,TRBV20-1,TRBJ2-5,TGCAGTGCCACCGACAGGACTAGCGCCCAAGAGACCCAGTACTTC,CSATDRTSAQETQYF
16,once,NA,TRBV7-9,TRBJ2-5,TGCGCCAGCAGCTCCGGGGCAATGGGGGGTGAAGAGACCCAGTACTTC,CASSSGAMGGEETQYF
17,NA,NA,TRBV7-2,TRBJ2-5,TGTGCCAGCAGCCAAGGCGTTCTCGGGGGCACCGGGGAGACCCAGTACTTC,CASSQGVLGGTGETQYF